This TCR beta chain was documented in a study of blood T cell repertoires in COVID-19. Background on the study: Acute-phase and convalescent COVID-19 samples originated in the United States, Italy and Spain. Nucleic acid was either cDNA or gDNA, and it came from T cells, B-cell-depleted T cells, or PBMCs.

In the source study's methods: Using reference gene primer amplification, nucleated cell counts were estimated. The method was immunoSEQ multiplex PCR; TCRdb's version includes in-frame clones alone and lacks a portion of them. V and J calls and clone size are as listed in that table; D and trimming were resolved from the DNA. This sample has around 150,000 clones, with 70% to 90% found just once. Germline V CDR1 and CDR2: MDHEN, SYDVKM. The CDR3 runs to 15 residues. V shed 9 bases and J shed 3 bases, with 18 bases lying between them. The clonotype comes from a man aged 35-49 years with acute or convalescent COVID-19. Sample: peripheral blood. J is TRBJ1-3 and V is TRBV28, with D tentatively TRBD1 (6 bases). The DNA for the CDR3 is TGTGCCAGTAGGGGGAGTCAGGGAAGTGGAAACACCATATATTTT. Its translation: CASRGSQGSGNTIYF.